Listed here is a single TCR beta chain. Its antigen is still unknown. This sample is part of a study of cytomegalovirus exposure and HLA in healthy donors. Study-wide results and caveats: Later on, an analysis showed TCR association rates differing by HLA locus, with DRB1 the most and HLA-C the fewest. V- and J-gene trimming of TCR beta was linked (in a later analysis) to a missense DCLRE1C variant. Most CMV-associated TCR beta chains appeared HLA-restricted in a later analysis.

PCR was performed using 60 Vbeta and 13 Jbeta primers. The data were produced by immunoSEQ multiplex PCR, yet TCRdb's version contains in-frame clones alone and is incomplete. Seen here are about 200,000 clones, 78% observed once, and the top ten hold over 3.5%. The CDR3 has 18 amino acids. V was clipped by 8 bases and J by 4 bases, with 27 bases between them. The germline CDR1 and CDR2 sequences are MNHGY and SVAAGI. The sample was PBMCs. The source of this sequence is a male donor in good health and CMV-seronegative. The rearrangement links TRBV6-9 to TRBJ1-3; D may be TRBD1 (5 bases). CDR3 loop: CASSIDPDNSIAGNTIYF. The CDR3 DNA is TGTGCCAGCTCAATTGACCCGGACAATTCCATCGCGGGAAACACCATATATTTT.